Each of the 27 T cell receptor beta chains below was sequenced from the same sample in a study of regulatory T cells in long-lasting Graves disease. Sequencing libraries for TCR beta were prepared with iRepertoire HTBI primers and Arm-PCR of CDR3 regions. MiXCR, run by TCRdb on the multiplex PCR reads, gives a single entry per CDR3 protein. The sample shows a few hundred thousand distinct CDR3 sequences, approximately 14% of them seen only once. Indicated time point: newly diagnosed GD, antithyroid drugs for less than 3 months. Making the TCR library involved RNA that had been extracted from PBMCs. These data were also filed under a second study, of T cells in Graves' hyperthyroidism and ophthalmopathy.

The sample consisted of peripheral blood mononuclear cells (PBMCs), taken at new diagnosis, from a patient treated with antithyroid drugs. Source of these receptors: a woman between 50 and 59 years old with Graves disease.

The table lists this clonotype with many counts. The CDR3 nucleotides are TGTGCCTGGAGCTCTAGCGGGAGCGCGGCAGATACGCAGTATTTT. It codes for CAWSSSGSAADTQYF. The genes are TRBV30 and TRBJ2-3; 10 bases agree with TRBD2. Germline V CDR1 and CDR2: GTSNPN, SVGIG (reference sequence). The CDR3 has 15 residues. Unmatched junction bases numbered 7, after V lost 3 bases and J lost 4 bases. Full variable domain (remainder filled in from reference TRBV30 and TRBJ2-3): SQTIHQWPATLVQPVGSPLSLECTVEGTSNPNLYWYRQAAGRGLQLLFYSVGIGQISSEVPQNLSASRPQDRQFILSSKKLLLSDSGFYLCAWSSSGSAADTQYFGPGTRLTVL.

This clonotype turned up a few times. This chain joins TRBV6-2 or TRBV6-3 and TRBJ2-7; a weak D match, TRBD2 (5 bases). Trimming pared 5 bases from V and 2 bases from J, leaving 16 bases between. Germline CDR1 reads MNHEY; CDR2 reads SVGEGT. CDR3 length: 15 residues. CDR3 bases: TGTGCCAGCAGTGCTCAGGCGACTAATCCCTACGAGCAGTACTTC. It is translated as CASSAQATNPYEQYF.

There are a few counts of this clonotype. The chain couples TRBV3-1 to TRBJ2-2; 12 nucleotides align to TRBD2. Germline trimming cut 6 bases from V and 0 bases from J; bases unmatched to any gene: 5. Germline CDR1 is LGHDT and CDR2 is YNNKEL (reference sequence). The CDR3 length is 17 residues. Written as DNA, the CDR3 is TGTGCCAGCAGGGGACTAGCGGGCACCGCGAACACCGGGGAGCTGTTTTTT. The encoded protein is CASRGLAGTANTGELFF.

The chain links TRBV28 to TRBJ2-2; a weak D match, TRBD1 (6 bases). From germline, CDR1 is MDHEN and CDR2 SYDVKM. This CDR3 has 14 amino acids. The ends were cut back, 2 bases at V and 6 bases at J, with 10 bases in the middle. The CDR3 DNA reads TGTGCCAGCAGTTTAAACCGACAGGCCGGGGAGCTGTTTTTT. It is translated as CASSLNRQAGELFF.

This clonotype was found a few times. This sequence joins TRBV6-2 or TRBV6-3 and TRBJ2-5, with TRBD2 matching over 7 bases. Germline V gene data show CDR1 as MNHEY and CDR2 as SVGEGT. There are 16 residues in the CDR3. Losses at the gene ends were 7 bases for V and 5 bases for J; bases not matched to a gene: 16. The CDR3 spells CASKPSGGGVGETQYF. CDR3 DNA: TGTGCCAGCAAACCCTCTGGGGGGGGGGTCGGGGAGACCCAGTACTTC.

The chain links TRBV9 to TRBJ1-6; no firm D call. The CDR3 consists of 13 residues. Germline CDR1 is SGDLS and CDR2 is YYNGEE. With 3 bases removed from V and 5 bases from J, the gap between germline ends came to 6 bases. In DNA, the CDR3 is TGTGCCAGCAGCGGATTCGATAATTCACCCCTCCACTTT. This codes for CASSGFDNSPLHF.

The chain joins TRBV9 to TRBJ2-3, with 8 bases that match TRBD2. Germline lookup yields CDR1 SGDLS and CDR2 YYNGEE. CDR3 length: 16 amino acids. J gave up 3 bases and V 4 bases, and 10 bases lay outside the gene matches. CDR3 nucleotide sequence: TGTGCCAGCAGCCCCGGGGGGGGGTCTGGTACAGATACGCAGTATTTT. Translating it yields CASSPGGGSGTDTQYF. The full variable domain, with the rest looked up from reference TRBV9 and TRBJ2-3, is DSGVTQTPKHLITATGQRVTLRCSPRSGDLSVYWYQQSLDQGLQFLIQYYNGEERAKGNILERFSAQQFPDLHSELNLSSLELGDSALYFCASSPGGGSGTDTQYFGPGTRLTVL.

In its sample, this clonotype was seen many times. This chain connects TRBV12-3 or TRBV12-4 to TRBJ2-7; D may correspond to TRBD1 or TRBD2 (5 bases each). This CDR3 region has 13 residues. With 5 bases removed from V and 3 bases from J, the gap between germline ends came to 11 bases. CDR3 nucleotide sequence: TGTGCCAGCAGTCCGGGGCCCATCTACGAGCAGTACTTC. Its protein product is CASSPGPIYEQYF.

This clonotype appeared many times. The V call is TRBV28, the J call TRBJ2-2; 13 bases agree with TRBD2. V shed 5 bases, J shed 6 bases, and the junction held 6 bases outside the gene matches. This CDR3 has 16 residues. Germline CDR1 and CDR2: MDHEN and SYDVKM. CDR3 DNA: TGTGCCAGCAGTCCCCCGGGACTAGCGGGATCCGGGGAGCTGTTTTTT. It encodes CASSPPGLAGSGELFF. Based on the CDR3 plus reference TRBV28 and TRBJ2-2, the full variable domain is DVKVTQSSRYLVKRTGEKVFLECVQDMDHENMFWYRQDPGLGLRLIYFSYDVKMKEKGDIPEGYSVSREKKERFSLILESASTNQTSMYLCASSPPGLAGSGELFFGEGSRLTVL.

The chain employs TRBV7-9 and TRBJ1-2; D ambiguous. The V gene lost 3 bases and the J gene lost 1 base, with 6 bases spanning the gap. The CDR3 consists of 13 residues. Germline CDR1 reads SEHNR; CDR2 reads FQNEAQ (reference sequence). CDR3 coding DNA: TGTGCCAGCAGCTTCGACGGTAACTATGGCTACACCTTC. Translating gives CASSFDGNYGYTF.

This clonotype was observed at least ten times. The chain recombines TRBV6-2 or TRBV6-3 with TRBJ2-1; TRBD2 matches 9 bases. Germline V gives CDR1 MNHEY, CDR2 SVGEGT. The V and J ends lost 6 bases and 5 bases, in that order; junction bases with no gene match: 5. The CDR3 is made up of 14 amino acids. CDR3 protein: CASRYSGSHNEQFF. CDR3 DNA sequence: TGTGCCAGCAGGTATAGCGGGAGCCACAATGAGCAGTTCTTC.

This clonotype was seen only a few times. The J gene is TRBJ1-2, the V gene TRBV5-4, with D possibly TRBD1 on 5 matching bases. Trimming took 4 bases from V and 0 from J, leaving 10 bases between them. Germline assignment: CDR1 SGHNT and CDR2 YYREEE (reference sequence). This CDR3 comprises 14 residues. The CDR3 reads CASSDTTANYGYTF. The CDR3 region has the DNA TGTGCCAGCAGCGACACGACAGCTAACTATGGCTACACCTTC.

In its sample, this clonotype was seen many times. The J gene is TRBJ2-7, the V gene TRBV7-8, with 10 bases that match TRBD2. This CDR3 contains 19 residues. Trimming took 1 base from V and 1 from J; bases not matched to a gene: 13. Per the germline V gene, CDR1 is SGHVS and CDR2 is FQNEAQ. In DNA form, the CDR3 reads TGTGCCAGCAGCTTAGACTGGCTAGCGGGAGCCTTTAGGTCCTACGAGCAGTACTTC. Its translation: CASSLDWLAGAFRSYEQYF.

The chain has TRBV4-1 and TRBJ2-2; D is perhaps TRBD1 or TRBD2 (6 bases each). Between the trimmed V and J ends, which lost 0 bases and 3 bases, there was a span of 14 bases. The CDR3 totals 17 residues. Germline CDR1 and CDR2: MGHRA and YSYEKL. CDR3 coding DNA: TGCGCCAGCAGCCAAGATGATATGGAGGGGGACACCGGGGAGCTGTTTTTT. Translation gives CASSQDDMEGDTGELFF.

This clonotype has a count of ten or more. The rearrangement joins TRBV12-3 or TRBV12-4 to TRBJ2-1; D unresolved. V was shortened by 3 bases and J by 7 bases, with 7 bases between the two germline ends. This CDR3 has 12 residues. The CDR3 region is CASSFILNEQFF. CDR3 nucleotide sequence: TGTGCCAGCAGTTTCATCCTGAATGAGCAGTTCTTC.

The chain employs TRBV20-1 and TRBJ2-3; D may match TRBD1 or TRBD2 (5 bases each). CDR1 is DFQATT, CDR2 SNEGSKA, per germline (reference sequence). This CDR3 contains 15 residues. V lost 5 bases to trimming and J lost 0 bases, with 15 bases between them. In nucleotides, the CDR3 is TGCAGTGCTTCGGACGGGACGCCTAGCACAGATACGCAGTATTTT. It translates to CSASDGTPSTDTQYF.

As to this clonotype: A read error is likely here: a far larger clone is one base away. V usage is TRBV5-5 and J usage is TRBJ2-1, with 13 nucleotides matching TRBD2. The germline CDR1 and CDR2 sequences are SGHKS and YYEKEE (reference sequence). V was pared by 2 bases and J by 11 bases, with 7 bases of the junction left unmatched. The CDR3 is 15 amino acids. Here the CDR3 reads CASSFGTSGIYKQFF. The DNA for the CDR3 is TGTGCCAGCAGCTTTGGGACTAGCGGGATCTATAAGCAGTTCTTC.

For this clonotype: This may be a read error: a much more frequent sequence differs by one nucleotide. CDR3 nucleotides: TGCAGTGCATCGGACAGGCCTCGGATTAGCTCCTACAATGAGCAGTACTTC. Translation: CSASDRPRISSYNEQYF. The chain recombines TRBV20-1 with TRBJ2-5, with TRBD1 identical over 7 bases. Germline loops: CDR1 DFQATT, CDR2 SNEGSKA (reference sequence). The CDR3 runs to 17 residues. Trimming took 6 bases from V and 11 from J; bases not matched to a gene: 27.

There are many counts of this clonotype. The chain is built from TRBV11-1 and TRBJ2-3; D not certain. The germline gives CDR1 SGHAT, CDR2 FQDESV (reference sequence). The CDR3 length is 12 residues. V shed 5 bases and J shed 5 bases, with 8 bases lying between them. The CDR3 sequence is CASSQPVDTQYF. The CDR3 coding sequence is TGTGCCAGCAGCCAGCCCGTAGATACGCAGTATTTT.

The rearrangement uses TRBV18 and TRBJ2-7; a weak D match, TRBD1 (6 bases). The V gene lost 3 bases and the J gene lost 3 bases, with 21 bases spanning the gap. Germline V gene sequence: CDR1 KGHSH, CDR2 LQKENI. This CDR3 contains 17 residues. The CDR3 coding sequence is TGTGCCAGCTCACCCATTGGTAGTACAGGGACCATCTACGAGCAGTACTTC. It specifies CASSPIGSTGTIYEQYF.

This clonotype was observed at least ten times. The junction departs from the called germline gene at one end, perhaps through a read error. The chain carries TRBV2 and TRBJ2-5; 7 positions agree with TRBD1. The germline gives CDR1 SNHLY, CDR2 FYNNEI. CDR3 length: 11 amino acids. The CDR3 DNA sequence: TGTGCCAGCAGTGATGGTGGACAGGCAAACTTC. Residues: CASSDGGQANF.

The sample holds many counts of this clonotype. The CDR3 nucleotides read TGTGCCAGCAGGTCCTACAGGGGGACCGAAAAACTGTTTTTT. This codes for CASRSYRGTEKLFF. This rearrangement joins TRBV12-3 or TRBV12-4 to TRBJ1-4, with 8 positions matching TRBD1. The CDR3 has 14 amino acids. V lost 6 bases to trimming and J lost 8 bases; unmatched junction nucleotides: 8.

Comment on this clonotype: This could be a read error, since a much larger clone is one nucleotide away. The conserved final phenylalanine or tryptophan is absent from the CDR3, which likely points to a read error. The chain recombines TRBV6-2 or TRBV6-3 with TRBJ1-1; TRBD1 agrees at 9 bases. This CDR3 is built from 13 residues. The J segment lost 6 bases and the V segment lost 5 bases, leaving 4 bases of the junction unmatched. Germline loops: CDR1 MNHEY, CDR2 SVGEGT. This CDR3 is CASSEQGAAEAFL. The CDR3, as DNA: TGTGCCAGCAGTGAACAGGGGGCAGCTGAAGCTTTCCTT.

This clonotype has more than one count but fewer than ten. This chain joins TRBV5-6 and TRBJ1-2; D possibly corresponds to TRBD1 (6 bases). The CDR3 has 13 residues. Germline assignment: CDR1 SGHDT and CDR2 YYEEEE. Trimming took off 3 bases at V and 5 bases at J, with 11 bases between the two ends. This chain's CDR3 is CASSSTGAYGYTF. DNA for the CDR3: TGTGCCAGCAGCTCGACAGGAGCTTATGGCTACACCTTC.

The chain recombines TRBV18 with TRBJ2-2; D is possibly TRBD2 (6 bases). V shed 1 base and J shed 4 bases, with 13 bases lying between them. Germline CDR1 reads KGHSH; CDR2 reads LQKENI. The CDR3 has 16 amino acids. The CDR3 DNA follows: TGTGCCAGCTCACCACGACCGGGAGCTAGCACCGGGGAGCTGTTTTTT. It encodes CASSPRPGASTGELFF.

Details on this clonotype: It may be a read error: a sequence one base away is much more abundant. This chain uses TRBV11-2 with TRBJ1-2; D is possibly TRBD1 (6 bases). This CDR3 has 13 amino acids. Germline CDR1 SGHAT, CDR2 FQNNGV. CDR3 loop: CASRSTGPYGYSF. For the CDR3, the DNA is TGTGCCAGCAGGTCAACAGGGCCCTATGGCTACAGCTTC.

The J gene is TRBJ1-1, the V gene TRBV18; TRBD1 agrees at 7 bases. CDR1 is KGHSH and CDR2 is LQKENI in the germline V gene. This CDR3 has 15 residues. V was clipped by 4 bases and J by 3 bases; unmatched bases: 8. This CDR3 is CASSLWTGTYTEAFF. In nucleotides, the CDR3 is TGTGCCAGCTCACTTTGGACAGGTACCTACACTGAAGCTTTCTTT.